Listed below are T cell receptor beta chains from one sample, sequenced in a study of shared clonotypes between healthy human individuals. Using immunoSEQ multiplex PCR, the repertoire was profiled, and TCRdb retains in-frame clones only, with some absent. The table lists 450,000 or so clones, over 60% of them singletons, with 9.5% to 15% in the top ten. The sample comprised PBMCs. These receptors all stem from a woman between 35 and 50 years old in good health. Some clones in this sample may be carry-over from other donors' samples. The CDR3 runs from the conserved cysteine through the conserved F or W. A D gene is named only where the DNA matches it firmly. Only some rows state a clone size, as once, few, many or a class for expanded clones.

CDR3aa: CASSLRGGTEAFF
CDR3nt: TGCGCCAGCAGCTTGAGAGGGGGCACTGAAGCTTTCTTT
v_gene: TRBV5-1
j_gene: TRBJ1-1
d_gene: NA
abundance: few

CDR3aa: CASSVTADPYEQCF
CDR3nt: TGTGCCAGCAGCGTGACAGCTGATCCCTACGAGCAGTGCTTC
v_gene: TRBV9
j_gene: TRBJ2-7
d_gene: NA
abundance: NA

CDR3aa: CASSIGQGARRAFF
CDR3nt: TGTGCCAGTAGTATCGGCCAGGGGGCTCGAAGGGCTTTCTTT
v_gene: TRBV19
j_gene: TRBJ1-1
d_gene: TRBD1
abundance: NA

CDR3aa: CASSKGQGYEQYF
CDR3nt: TGTGCCAGTAGTAAGGGACAGGGCTACGAGCAGTACTTC
v_gene: TRBV19
j_gene: TRBJ2-7
d_gene: TRBD1
abundance: once

CDR3aa: CASSQSGTGFDQPQHF
CDR3nt: TGTGCCAGCAGCCAATCCGGGACAGGGTTTGACCAGCCCCAGCATTTT
v_gene: TRBV7-9
j_gene: TRBJ1-5
d_gene: TRBD1
abundance: NA

CDR3aa: CASSFGQTTNEKLFF
CDR3nt: TGTGCCAGCAGCTTTGGACAGACAACTAATGAAAAACTGTTTTTT
v_gene: TRBV7-9
j_gene: TRBJ1-4
d_gene: NA
abundance: NA

CDR3aa: CASSILSGPYEQYF
CDR3nt: TGTGCCAGCAGCATCCTTAGCGGACCCTACGAGCAGTACTTC
v_gene: TRBV13
j_gene: TRBJ2-7
d_gene: NA
abundance: NA

CDR3aa: CASSQSRNTGAGYNEQFF
CDR3nt: TGCGCCAGCAGTCAATCGAGGAATACAGGGGCCGGCTACAATGAGCAGTTCTTC
v_gene: TRBV23-1
j_gene: TRBJ2-1
d_gene: TRBD1
abundance: NA

CDR3aa: CASRTLAGGGSGANVLTF
CDR3nt: TGTGCCAGTAGGACTTTAGCGGGAGGAGGATCTGGGGCCAACGTCCTGACTTTC
v_gene: TRBV19
j_gene: TRBJ2-6
d_gene: TRBD2
abundance: NA

CDR3aa: CASSPQGREDNEQFF
CDR3nt: TGCGCCAGCAGCCCTCAGGGGCGGGAGGACAATGAGCAGTTCTTC
v_gene: TRBV5-1
j_gene: TRBJ2-1
d_gene: TRBD2
abundance: NA

CDR3aa: CASSPPGDAGELFF
CDR3nt: TGTGCCAGTAGTCCCCCAGGGGATGCCGGGGAGCTGTTTTTT
v_gene: TRBV19
j_gene: TRBJ2-2
d_gene: NA
abundance: once

CDR3aa: CASSTGTGTYEQYF
CDR3nt: TGTGCCAGTAGTACCGGGACAGGGACCTACGAGCAGTACTTC
v_gene: TRBV19
j_gene: TRBJ2-7
d_gene: TRBD1
abundance: NA

CDR3aa: CASSLKGGDKQETQYF
CDR3nt: TGTGCCAGCAGCTTGAAGGGTGGGGATAAACAAGAGACCCAGTACTTC
v_gene: TRBV4-2
j_gene: TRBJ2-5
d_gene: NA
abundance: NA

CDR3aa: CASSQETWGAGYGYTF
CDR3nt: TGTGCCAGCAGCCAAGAAACGTGGGGGGCCGGGTATGGCTACACCTTC
v_gene: TRBV4-2
j_gene: TRBJ1-2
d_gene: NA
abundance: NA

CDR3aa: CASGISHEQFF
CDR3nt: TGTGCCAGCGGGATATCCCATGAGCAGTTCTTC
v_gene: TRBV2
j_gene: TRBJ2-1
d_gene: NA
abundance: NA

CDR3aa: CSRLRKGTCQETQYF
CDR3nt: TGCAGCCGCCTCCGTAAGGGGACCTGCCAAGAGACCCAGTACTTC
v_gene: TRBV29-1
j_gene: TRBJ2-5
d_gene: NA
abundance: NA

CDR3aa: CATSTSGSYEQYF
CDR3nt: TGTGCCACCTCGACTAGCGGGAGCTACGAGCAGTACTTC
v_gene: TRBV6-4
j_gene: TRBJ2-7
d_gene: TRBD2
abundance: NA

CDR3aa: CASSYGKTQYF
CDR3nt: TGTGCCAGCAGTTACGGGAAGACCCAGTACTTC
v_gene: TRBV6-1
j_gene: TRBJ2-5
d_gene: NA
abundance: NA

CDR3aa: CASSVVRDSTGELFF
CDR3nt: TGTGCCAGCAGCGTAGTGAGGGATTCCACCGGGGAGCTGTTTTTT
v_gene: TRBV9
j_gene: TRBJ2-2
d_gene: NA
abundance: NA

CDR3aa: CASSPHQGSNQPQHF
CDR3nt: TGTGCCAGCAGTCCCCACCAGGGGAGCAATCAGCCCCAGCATTTT
v_gene: TRBV27
j_gene: TRBJ1-5
d_gene: NA
abundance: NA

CDR3aa: CATSRVQYYLGDEQFF
CDR3nt: TGTGCCACCAGCAGAGTTCAGTACTATCTGGGCGATGAGCAGTTCTTC
v_gene: TRBV15
j_gene: TRBJ2-1
d_gene: NA
abundance: NA

CDR3aa: CASSVAAGRGEKLFF
CDR3nt: TGTGCCAGCAGCGTAGCAGCGGGGAGGGGTGAAAAACTGTTTTTT
v_gene: TRBV9
j_gene: TRBJ1-4
d_gene: NA
abundance: NA

CDR3aa: CASSSDPNEKLFF
CDR3nt: TGTGCCAGCAGCTCCGACCCTAATGAAAAACTGTTTTTT
v_gene: TRBV5-4
j_gene: TRBJ1-4
d_gene: NA
abundance: NA

CDR3aa: CASSAEPTDYGYTF
CDR3nt: TGTGCCAGCAGTGCCGAGCCGACGGACTATGGCTACACCTTC
v_gene: TRBV6-4
j_gene: TRBJ1-2
d_gene: NA
abundance: once